The 17 T cell receptor beta chains presented below share a single source sample, sequenced in a study of blood T cell repertoires in COVID-19. Here immunoSEQ multiplex PCR was the method, and the copy in TCRdb shows in-frame clones only, minus some. Of fewer than 200,000 clones detected, 80% to 90% appear once; the ten largest clones hold 8% to 13%. Sequencing was carried out using peripheral blood. These receptors originate from a woman aged 40-49 years with COVID-19, enrolled during active disease.

This clone appeared once. The chain combines TRBV4-2 with TRBJ1-6, with TRBD1 identical over 7 bases. Germline V gene lookup returns CDR1 LGHNA and CDR2 YNFKEQ. The CDR3 totals 17 residues. With 1 base clipped from V and 10 bases from J, the junction kept 13 bases outside the gene matches. The CDR3 sequence: CASSQGGTADLGSPLHF. CDR3 sequence (DNA): TGTGCCAGCAGCCAAGGGGGGACAGCCGACTTAGGATCACCCCTCCACTTT.

The rearrangement joins TRBV27 to TRBJ1-4; D is unresolved. V shed 2 bases and J shed 2 bases, with 12 bases lying between them. Per germline, CDR1 MNHEY and CDR2 SMNVEV (reference sequence). This CDR3 is built from 16 residues. DNA for the CDR3: TGTGCCAGCAGTTTAGCCCCTTATCAGACTAATGAAAAACTGTTTTTT. It codes for CASSLAPYQTNEKLFF.

The J gene is TRBJ2-2, the V gene TRBV18; 9 bases are shared with TRBD1. J lost 8 bases, V lost 4 bases, and 11 bases had no gene match. This CDR3 is built from 16 residues. Germline CDR1 is KGHSH and CDR2 is LQKENI. The CDR3 reads CASSRTGTGSLGELFF. The CDR3 nucleotides read TGTGCCAGCTCACGGACCGGGACAGGGAGTTTGGGGGAGCTGTTTTTT. Using reference TRBV18 and TRBJ2-2 for the parts outside the CDR3, the full variable domain is NAGVMQNPRHLVRRRGQEARLRCSPMKGHSHVYWYRQLPEEGLKFMVYLQKENIIDESGMPKERFSAEFPKEGPSILRIQQVVRGDSAAYFCASSRTGTGSLGELFFGEGSRLTVL.

The genes are TRBV19 and TRBJ2-3; a weak D match, TRBD2 (6 bases). The germline gives CDR1 LNHDA, CDR2 SQIVND (reference sequence). Trimming took off 6 bases at V and 1 base at J, with 11 bases between the two ends. This CDR3 is built from 14 residues. CDR3 DNA: TGTGCCAGTAGCTCCCGACTAGGCACAGATACGCAGTATTTT. Translated, it gives CASSSRLGTDTQYF. Supplemented by reference TRBV19 and TRBJ2-3, the full variable domain reads DGGITQSPKYLFRKEGQNVTLSCEQNLNHDAMYWYRQDPGQGLRLIYYSQIVNDFQKGDIAEGYSVSREKKESFPLTVTSAQKNPTAFYLCASSSRLGTDTQYFGPGTRLTVL.

The chain has TRBV2 and TRBJ2-7, with 7 nucleotides matching TRBD1. V dropped 3 bases and J dropped 3; count of bases not matched to a gene: 2. The CDR3 runs 13 residues. Germline lookup yields CDR1 SNHLY and CDR2 FYNNEI. This CDR3 is CASSEDRYYEQYF. CDR3 bases: TGTGCCAGCAGTGAGGACAGGTACTACGAGCAGTACTTC.

Concerning this clone itself: The same CDR3 can be traced to other DNA sequences in this sample. The chain recombines TRBV6-5 with TRBJ2-7, with 8 bases aligning to TRBD2. The junction had 4 bases not matched to a gene; V was cut back by 2 bases and J by 4 bases. Germline V gene data show CDR1 as MNHEY and CDR2 as SVGAGI. This CDR3 has 14 residues. Here the CDR3 DNA reads TGTGCCAGCAGTTACGTCGGGAGGGTGTACGAGCAGTACTTC. It yields the protein CASSYVGRVYEQYF.

The rearrangement uses TRBV11-3 and TRBJ2-5; D uncertain. The V end was cut by 1 base, the J end by 0 bases, with 9 bases between. There are 15 residues in the CDR3. CDR1 SGHNT and CDR2 YENEEA come from the germline V gene. CDR3: CASSLGATDQETQYF. In DNA form, the CDR3 reads TGTGCCAGCAGCTTAGGAGCGACCGACCAAGAGACCCAGTACTTC.

The chain links TRBV6-6 to TRBJ2-7, with D possibly TRBD2 on 5 matching bases. Between the trimmed V and J ends, which lost 6 bases and 1 base, there was a span of 10 bases. The CDR3 consists of 13 residues. From germline, CDR1 is MNHNY and CDR2 SVGAGI (reference sequence). CDR3 region: CASSYGLSYEQYV. For the CDR3, the DNA is TGTGCCAGCAGCTACGGACTGTCCTACGAGCAGTACGTC.

This chain uses TRBV2 with TRBJ1-2; 8 positions agree with TRBD1. Germline CDR1 and CDR2: SNHLY and FYNNEI. V trimming: 6 bases; J trimming: 3 bases; junction bases outside the gene matches: 3. The CDR3 loop spans 13 amino acids. In DNA form, the CDR3 reads TGTGCCAGCAGGCCGGACAGGGACTATGGCTACACCTTC. Translated, it gives CASRPDRDYGYTF. Full variable domain (missing parts from reference TRBV2 and TRBJ1-2): EPEVTQTPSHQVTQMGQEVILRCVPISNHLYFYWYRQILGQKVEFLVSFYNNEISEKSEIFDDQFSVERPDGSNFTLKIRSTKLEDSAMYFCASRPDRDYGYTFGSGTRLTVV.

The chain is built from TRBV29-1 and TRBJ1-2; TRBD1 might be the D (5 bases). The CDR3 runs 12 residues. The V gene's germline CDR1 is SQVTM and CDR2 ANQGSEA. V was clipped by 1 base and J by 8 bases, with 11 bases between them. CDR3 residues: CSVEGGAWGYTF. Written as DNA, the CDR3 is TGCAGCGTTGAAGGGGGCGCTTGGGGCTACACCTTC.

This chain uses TRBV19 with TRBJ1-5; D remains unclear. This CDR3 contains 13 residues. Trimming shortened V by 4 bases and J by 2 bases, and 6 bases separated the two germline ends. Germline V gives CDR1 LNHDA, CDR2 SQIVND (reference sequence). The CDR3 sequence: CASSSEGNQPQHF. The CDR3 nucleotides are TGTGCCAGTAGTAGCGAAGGCAATCAGCCCCAGCATTTT. Drawing the rest from reference TRBV19 and TRBJ1-5, the complete variable domain is DGGITQSPKYLFRKEGQNVTLSCEQNLNHDAMYWYRQDPGQGLRLIYYSQIVNDFQKGDIAEGYSVSREKKESFPLTVTSAQKNPTAFYLCASSSEGNQPQHFGDGTRLSIL.

The chain couples TRBV28 to TRBJ2-1, with D perhaps matching TRBD1 (6 bases). The length of the CDR3 is 12 residues. The V gene lost 11 bases and the J gene lost 3 bases, with 11 bases spanning the gap. Germline V gene lookup returns CDR1 MDHEN and CDR2 SYDVKM. This chain's CDR3 is CAGGSGYNEQFF. As DNA, the CDR3 is TGTGCCGGGGGCTCGGGCTACAATGAGCAGTTCTTC.

This clone was counted a single time. This chain joins TRBV15 and TRBJ1-2, with D possibly matching TRBD1 (6 bases). The CDR3 extends over 14 amino acids. From germline, CDR1 is LNHNV and CDR2 YYDKDF (reference sequence). The V and J ends lost 0 bases and 5 bases respectively, with 10 bases between them. The CDR3 nucleotides read TGTGCCACCAGCAGAGACCAAGGGGGTTATGGCTACACCTTC. This translates into CATSRDQGGYGYTF. Drawing the rest from reference TRBV15 and TRBJ1-2, the complete variable domain is DAMVIQNPRYQVTQFGKPVTLSCSQTLNHNVMYWYQQKSSQAPKLLFHYYDKDFNNEADTPDNFQSRRPNTSFCFLDIRSPGLGDTAMYLCATSRDQGGYGYTFGSGTRLTVV.

The rearrangement links TRBV28 to TRBJ2-2; the D is unclear. The length of the CDR3 is 12 residues. From germline, CDR1 is MDHEN and CDR2 SYDVKM. Deletions cut 7 bases from V and 4 bases from J, with 7 bases between. Here the CDR3 DNA reads TGTGCCAGCATCCCCAGCACCGGGGAGCTGTTTTTT. Protein sequence: CASIPSTGELFF.

J is TRBJ2-1 and V is TRBV9; 7 bases are shared with TRBD2. Germline trimming cut 3 bases from V and 4 bases from J; bases unmatched to any gene: 7. The CDR3 is 15 residues long. Germline CDR1 reads SGDLS; CDR2 reads YYNGEE. CDR3 protein: CASSEPRAGYNEQFF. In nucleotides, the CDR3 is TGTGCCAGCAGCGAGCCCCGAGCGGGGTACAATGAGCAGTTCTTC.

The chain combines TRBV18 with TRBJ1-5; the D gene is possibly TRBD1 (6 bases). CDR1 and CDR2 (germline): KGHSH, LQKENI. V shed 6 bases and J shed 3 bases, with 9 bases lying between them. The CDR3 is 13 residues long. The CDR3 sequence: CASSGGPNQPQHF. For the CDR3, the DNA is TGTGCCAGCTCCGGGGGGCCCAATCAGCCCCAGCATTTT.

J is TRBJ2-1 and V is TRBV27; tentative D call: TRBD2 (6 bases). The CDR3 sequence is 13 residues long. V lost 5 bases and J 5 bases, leaving 10 bases between the germline ends. Germline assignment: CDR1 MNHEY and CDR2 SMNVEV (reference sequence). For the CDR3, the DNA is TGTGCCAGCAGTGCCGGACTAAACAATGAGCAGTTCTTC. It codes for CASSAGLNNEQFF.